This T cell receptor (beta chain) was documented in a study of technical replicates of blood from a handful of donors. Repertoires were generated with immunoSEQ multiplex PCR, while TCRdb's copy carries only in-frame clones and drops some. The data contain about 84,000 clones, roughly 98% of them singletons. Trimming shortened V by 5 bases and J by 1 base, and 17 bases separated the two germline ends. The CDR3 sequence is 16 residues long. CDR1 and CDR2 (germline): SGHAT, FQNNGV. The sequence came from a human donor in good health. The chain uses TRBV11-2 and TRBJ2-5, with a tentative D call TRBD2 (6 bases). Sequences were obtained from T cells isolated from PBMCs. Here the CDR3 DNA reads TGTGCCAGCAGCCTCTTGGGGGGTAGCGGCCAAGAGACCCAGTACTTC. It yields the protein CASSLLGGSGQETQYF.